This passage covers 27 T cell receptor beta chains from one sample sequenced in a study of T cells in Graves' hyperthyroidism and ophthalmopathy. Amplification targeted TCR beta CDR3 regions from RNA transcripts. The HTBI primer set served for first-round RT-PCR of the TCR CDR3. TCRdb reprocessed the multiplex PCR reads with MiXCR, giving one entry per CDR3 protein. The sample carries 400,000 or so distinct CDR3 sequences, about 14% recorded once. The material sequenced was blood. Every receptor here comes from a man over 45 with Graves' ophthalmopathy.

The gene calls are TRBV14 and TRBJ2-1; weak D call: TRBD2 (5 bases). V was trimmed by 0 bases and J by 10 bases, leaving 10 bases between them. The CDR3 sequence is 13 residues long. Germline V CDR1 and CDR2: SGHDN, FVKESK. This CDR3 reads CASSQDLWREQFF. The CDR3 DNA sequence: TGTGCCAGCAGCCAAGATTTGTGGAGGGAGCAGTTCTTC.

This clonotype was detected only once. The chain links TRBV19 to TRBJ2-1, with TRBD1 matching 7 bases. The CDR3 has 16 amino acids. The germline V gene has CDR1 LNHDA and CDR2 SQIVND (reference sequence). After removal of 6 bases from V and 4 bases from J, the junction contained 12 bases not matched to a gene. CDR3 in amino acids: CASSQDPQTGYNEQFF. The CDR3 DNA sequence: TGTGCCAGTAGCCAAGACCCCCAGACAGGGTACAATGAGCAGTTCTTC.

The sample holds many counts of this clonotype. In DNA form, the CDR3 reads TGTGCCAGCAGCTACCGTCCCTCGGGAGGCTACACCTTC. It encodes CASSYRPSGGYTF. The chain joins TRBV28 to TRBJ1-2; D is ambiguous. This CDR3 is built from 13 residues. Germline V CDR1 and CDR2: MDHEN, SYDVKM. Trimming cost V 6 bases and J 8 bases, with 16 bases left between them.

This clonotype came up a few times. This rearrangement joins TRBV12-3 or TRBV12-4 to TRBJ2-1; 9 bases match TRBD1. The V segment lost 5 bases and the J segment 4 bases; nucleotides outside the gene matches: 9. The CDR3 is 16 amino acids. The CDR3 sequence: CASSRLGTGTYNEQFF. As DNA, the CDR3 is TGTGCCAGCAGTCGCCTAGGGACAGGGACTTACAATGAGCAGTTCTTC.

This clonotype was observed a few times. This may arise from a read error, as a much more abundant clone is one base away. It is likely a read error, because the conserved phenylalanine at the end of the CDR3 is missing. The V call is TRBV3-1, the J call TRBJ2-5; 9 nucleotides line up with TRBD2. Germline CDR1 and CDR2: LGHDT and YNNKEL (reference sequence). CDR3 length: 14 residues. V lost 7 bases to trimming and J lost 5 bases; unmatched junction nucleotides: 8. The CDR3 protein is CASTEGTSRETQYL. The CDR3 DNA reads TGTGCCAGCACGGAAGGGACTAGCCGGGAGACCCAGTACCTC.

This rearrangement joins TRBV15 to TRBJ2-7; possibly TRBD1 for D (6 bases). Trimming took 5 bases from V and 0 from J, leaving 11 bases between them. This CDR3 region has 14 residues. Germline assignment: CDR1 LNHNV and CDR2 YYDKDF (reference sequence). CDR3 protein: CATSAQGSSYEQYF. For the CDR3, the DNA is TGTGCCACCAGCGCACAGGGAAGCTCCTACGAGCAGTACTTC. The entire variable domain, with the rest obtained from reference TRBV15 and TRBJ2-7, is as follows: DAMVIQNPRYQVTQFGKPVTLSCSQTLNHNVMYWYQQKSSQAPKLLFHYYDKDFNNEADTPDNFQSRRPNTSFCFLDIRSPGLGDTAMYLCATSAQGSSYEQYFGPGTRLTVT.

This clonotype was counted only a few times. This sequence may be a read error, since a much larger clone differs from it by one base. The chain carries TRBV20-1 and TRBJ2-1; 7 positions agree with TRBD2. Trimming cost V 0 bases and J 9 bases; bases outside gene matches: 14. CDR1 and CDR2 (germline): DFQATT, SNEGSKA (reference sequence). The length of the CDR3 is 16 residues. The CDR3 bases are TGCAGTGCTAGAGATATCCCACCACTAGCGAGCACTGAGCAGTTCTTC. The encoded protein is CSARDIPPLASTEQFF.

This clonotype was seen a handful of times. The chain links TRBV27 to TRBJ2-3, with TRBD2 matching 11 bases. Trimming removed 8 bases from V and 1 base from J; junction bases left unmatched: 8. The germline gives CDR1 MNHEY, CDR2 SMNVEV (reference sequence). This CDR3 has 16 residues. DNA for the CDR3: TGTGCCAGCGGCTCCTTAGCGGGAGGGGGCACAGATACGCAGTATTTT. Translated: CASGSLAGGGTDTQYF.

The chain carries TRBV29-1 and TRBJ2-5, with 9 bases matching TRBD1. Germline V gives CDR1 SQVTM, CDR2 ANQGSEA. This CDR3 comprises 13 residues. CDR3 sequence (DNA): TGCAGACCCGACAGGGGGTATGCGGAGACCCAGTACTTC. As protein: CRPDRGYAETQYF.

This chain uses TRBV20-1 with TRBJ2-1; 12 bases agree with TRBD2. The junction had 16 bases not matched to a gene; V was cut back by 0 bases and J by 4 bases. Germline V gene sequence: CDR1 DFQATT, CDR2 SNEGSKA (reference sequence). CDR3 size: 20 residues. The CDR3 DNA reads as TGCAGTGCTAGAGATCTTGATTGGCTAGCGGGAGGGCGTCAATACAATGAGCAGTTCTTC. Its protein is CSARDLDWLAGGRQYNEQFF.

Points on this clonotype: Since a much larger clone is just one base distant, this may be a read error. The V call is TRBV7-9, the J call TRBJ2-1, with D uncertain. Germline V gene data show CDR1 as SEHNR and CDR2 as FQNEAQ (reference sequence). The V end lost 6 bases, the J end lost 0 bases, and 21 bases lay between the germline ends. The CDR3 runs 18 residues. The CDR3 protein is CASRPPPRTLYSYNEQFF. In DNA form, the CDR3 reads TGTGCCAGCAGGCCCCCCCCTCGTACACTCTACTCCTACAATGAGCAGTTCTTC.

This clonotype has at least ten counts. The chain has TRBV3-1 and TRBJ1-5; D unclear. Trimming took off 0 bases at V and 4 bases at J, with 4 bases between the two ends. This CDR3 region has 13 residues. Germline CDR1 LGHDT, CDR2 YNNKEL (reference sequence). CDR3 sequence reads: CASSQDRNQPQHF. The CDR3, as DNA: TGTGCCAGCAGCCAAGATAGGAATCAGCCCCAGCATTTT.

In its sample, this clonotype was seen many times. This chain connects TRBV3-1 to TRBJ2-2, with 7 bases that match TRBD2. The length of the CDR3 is 18 residues. The J segment lost 0 bases and the V segment lost 4 bases, leaving 11 bases of the junction unmatched. Germline CDR1 is LGHDT and CDR2 is YNNKEL (reference sequence). CDR3 in DNA: TGTGCCAGCAGCCCTCGGGCGGGAGAGATTACGAACACCGGGGAGCTGTTTTTT. This codes for CASSPRAGEITNTGELFF. Full variable domain (remainder filled in from reference TRBV3-1 and TRBJ2-2): DTAVSQTPKYLVTQMGNDKSIKCEQNLGHDTMYWYKQDSKKFLKIMFSYNNKELIINETVPNRFSPKSPDKAHLNLHINSLELGDSAVYFCASSPRAGEITNTGELFFGEGSRLTVL.

This clonotype showed up many times. The V gene is TRBV7-2, the J gene TRBJ2-2; D might be TRBD1 (6 bases). The CDR3 has 16 residues. The germline V and J ends were trimmed by 3 bases and 5 bases, with 16 bases remaining between them. CDR1 is SGHTA, CDR2 FQGNSA, per germline. Here the CDR3 DNA reads TGTGCCAGCAGCTTTCACACCGGGACAAAAACCGGGGAGCTGTTTTTT. This sequence encodes CASSFHTGTKTGELFF.

This clonotype was seen ten or more times. The rearrangement joins TRBV12-3 or TRBV12-4 to TRBJ2-3; the D gene is possibly TRBD2 (5 bases). V was pared by 3 bases and J by 3 bases, with 13 bases between. The CDR3 totals 15 residues. The CDR3, as DNA: TGTGCCAGCAGTTTTGCTAGCCTCGCGACAGATACGCAGTATTTT. As protein: CASSFASLATDTQYF.

This clonotype occurred many times. The rearrangement uses TRBV10-3 and TRBJ2-7; TRBD2 aligns across 10 bases. The CDR3 is 17 residues long. V lost 3 bases and J lost 1; bases outside the gene matches: 9. Per the germline V gene, CDR1 is ENHRY and CDR2 is SYGVKD. The CDR3 DNA is TGTGCCATCAGTGATAAAGCGGGAGGGCCCTTGTCCTACGAGCAGTACTTC. Translated: CAISDKAGGPLSYEQYF.

This clonotype turned up a few times. This chain connects TRBV29-1 to TRBJ2-1; a possible D gene is TRBD2 (6 bases). With 4 bases removed from V and 4 bases from J, the gap between germline ends came to 23 bases. Germline V CDR1 and CDR2: SQVTM, ANQGSEA. The CDR3 is 17 residues long. The CDR3 DNA is TGCAGCGTTGGGGGCGTTTCTTGGGGGAGGATTTACAATGAGCAGTTCTTC. Amino acids: CSVGGVSWGRIYNEQFF.

This clonotype was counted between two and nine times. The J gene is TRBJ1-2, the V gene TRBV11-2, with 7 positions matching TRBD1. The CDR3 is 16 residues long. Germline V gives CDR1 SGHAT, CDR2 FQNNGV. V was pared by 2 bases and J by 0 bases, with 6 bases of the junction left unmatched. Here the CDR3 DNA reads TGTGCCAGCAGCTTATATGGGACAGCTCCTAACTATGGCTACACCTTC. Protein sequence: CASSLYGTAPNYGYTF.

This clonotype appeared a few times. This chain joins TRBV12-3 or TRBV12-4 and TRBJ2-5; 7 bases agree with TRBD1. The trim removed 5 bases at V and 7 bases at J, leaving 7 bases unmatched. The CDR3 runs 13 residues. The CDR3 protein is CASSIRQGATQYF. The DNA of the CDR3 is TGTGCCAGCAGTATAAGACAGGGTGCGACCCAGTACTTC.

This clonotype showed up many times. The chain couples TRBV12-3 or TRBV12-4 to TRBJ2-6, with TRBD1 matching over 10 bases. CDR3 size: 16 residues. The trim removed 6 bases at V and 0 bases at J, leaving 2 bases unmatched. The CDR3 sequence is CASRWTGGSGANVLTF. In DNA form, the CDR3 reads TGTGCCAGCAGGTGGACAGGGGGCTCTGGGGCCAACGTCCTGACTTTC.

This clonotype was found many times. The chain couples TRBV5-1 to TRBJ1-2, with D unclear. The V end lost 0 bases, the J end lost 1 base, and 19 bases lay between the germline ends. Germline CDR1 is SGHRS and CDR2 is YFSETQ. CDR3 size: 18 residues. The CDR3 sequence: CASSLAAFEPSHNYGYTF. In DNA form, the CDR3 reads TGCGCCAGCAGCTTGGCAGCGTTTGAACCCAGTCATAACTATGGCTACACCTTC.

Only a few counts were recorded for this clonotype. CDR3 sequence reads: CATIGGDRGRTQYF. Here the CDR3 DNA reads TGTGCCACCATCGGTGGGGACAGGGGGCGAACCCAGTACTTC. The genes are TRBV2 and TRBJ2-5, with 12 bases identical to TRBD1. V gave up 10 bases and J gave up 8 bases; unmatched junction bases: 11. The CDR3 extends over 14 amino acids. The germline V gene encodes CDR1 SNHLY and CDR2 FYNNEI.

This clonotype occurred many times. CDR3 sequence: CASSVSGRAYNEQFF. The CDR3 DNA reads TGTGCCAGCAGTGTTAGCGGGAGGGCCTACAATGAGCAGTTCTTC. The chain employs TRBV2 and TRBJ2-1; 11 nucleotides align to TRBD2. The CDR3 extends over 15 amino acids. J was trimmed by 2 bases and V by 4 bases; bases with no gene match: 1. Per germline, CDR1 SNHLY and CDR2 FYNNEI.

As concerns this clonotype: This may be a read error, as it is one base from a much larger clone. The rearrangement links TRBV7-9 to TRBJ1-1; 7 bases line up with TRBD1. From germline, CDR1 is SEHNR and CDR2 FQNEAQ (reference sequence). CDR3 length equals 15 residues. This CDR3 is CTSSPTGQVGTEAFF. CDR3 DNA: TGTACCAGCAGCCCGACAGGGCAAGTGGGCACTGAAGCTTTCTTT. Full variable domain (outside the CDR3, taken from reference TRBV7-9 and TRBJ1-1): DTGVSQNPRHKITKRGQNVTFRCDPISEHNRLYWYRQTLGQGPEFLTYFQNEAQLEKSRLLSDRFSAERPKGSFSTLEIQRTEQGDSAMYLCTSSPTGQVGTEAFFGQGTRLTVV.

This clonotype was seen just once. V gene TRBV20-1 combines with J gene TRBJ2-1; the match to TRBD2 covers 9 bases. This CDR3 has 14 residues. Germline V gives CDR1 DFQATT, CDR2 SNEGSKA (reference sequence). V trimming: 1 base; J trimming: 8 bases; junction bases outside the gene matches: 6. The chain's CDR3 is CSARVSGGWDEQFF. Written as DNA, the CDR3 is TGCAGTGCTAGAGTTAGCGGGGGCTGGGATGAGCAGTTCTTC.

The chain uses TRBV25-1 and TRBJ2-2, with D perhaps given as TRBD1 or TRBD2 (5 bases each). The CDR3 spans 14 residues. Germline loops: CDR1 MGHDK, CDR2 SYGVNS. V shed 6 bases and J shed 5 bases, with 13 bases lying between them. CDR3 region: CASRDNWGTGELFF. As DNA, the CDR3 is TGTGCCAGCAGGGACAATTGGGGGACCGGGGAGCTGTTTTTT.

The chain links TRBV11-2 to TRBJ2-3; 14 positions match TRBD2. CDR3 size: 20 residues. Germline values: CDR1 SGHAT, CDR2 FQNNGV. Trimming removed 2 bases from V and 0 bases from J; junction bases left unmatched: 10. The CDR3: CASSLTFPGLAGASTDTQYF. CDR3 sequence (DNA): TGTGCCAGCAGCTTAACGTTCCCGGGACTAGCGGGGGCTAGCACAGATACGCAGTATTTT.